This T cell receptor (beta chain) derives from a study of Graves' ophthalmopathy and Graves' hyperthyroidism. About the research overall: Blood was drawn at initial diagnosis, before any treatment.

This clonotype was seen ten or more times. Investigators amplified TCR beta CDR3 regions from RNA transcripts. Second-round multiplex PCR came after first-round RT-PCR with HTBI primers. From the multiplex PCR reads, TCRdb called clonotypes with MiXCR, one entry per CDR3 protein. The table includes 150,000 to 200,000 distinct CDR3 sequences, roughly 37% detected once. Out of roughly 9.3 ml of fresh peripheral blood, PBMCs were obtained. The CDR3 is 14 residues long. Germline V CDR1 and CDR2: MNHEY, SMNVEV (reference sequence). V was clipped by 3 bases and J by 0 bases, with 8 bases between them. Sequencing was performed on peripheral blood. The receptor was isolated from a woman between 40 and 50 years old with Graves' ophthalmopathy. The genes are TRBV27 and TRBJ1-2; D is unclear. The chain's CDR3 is CASSFGLANYGYTF. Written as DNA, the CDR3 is TGTGCCAGCAGTTTCGGGTTAGCTAACTATGGCTACACCTTC.